This T cell receptor beta chain stems from a study of T cells in Graves' hyperthyroidism and ophthalmopathy. General study findings and limits: Most thyroid clonotypes with frequency above 0.001 were detected in blood.

Amplified regions were TCR beta CDR3 sequences from RNA transcripts. The HTBI primer set drove a first-round RT-PCR of the TCR CDR3. TCRdb processed the multiplex PCR reads anew with MiXCR; each CDR3 protein has one entry. The data hold about 760,000 distinct CDR3 sequences, with 35% observed a single time. In the case of this clonotype: Its matching antigen is unknown.

This CDR3 is built from 18 residues. Germline CDR1 is MNHEY and CDR2 is SVGAGI. V lost 0 bases and J lost 8, with 20 bases in between. Exclusion of patients followed from uncontrolled infection, other autoimmune disease, pregnancy or lactation. Input material: blood. The receptor comes from a woman between 40 and 55 years old with Graves' hyperthyroidism. V usage is TRBV6-5 and J usage is TRBJ1-6, with a weak D call TRBD1 (5 bases). The CDR3 here is CASSYSTDPILADSPLHF. As DNA, the CDR3 is TGTGCCAGCAGTTACTCGACAGACCCAATACTGGCGGATTCACCCCTCCACTTT.